The present entry profiles one T cell receptor beta chain with its context. These data come from a study of blood T cell repertoires in COVID-19. Looking at the study overall: Acute and convalescent COVID-19 specimens originated in the United States, Italy and Spain. PBMCs, B-cell-depleted T cells, or T cells provided the cDNA or gDNA that made up the material.

This CDR3 contains 14 residues. Germline CDR1 is MNHNY and CDR2 is SVGAGI (reference sequence). V shed 2 bases and J shed 4 bases, with 11 bases lying between them. The authors' processing: For nucleated cells, counts were estimated from reference gene primer amplification. Repertoires were generated with immunoSEQ multiplex PCR, while TCRdb's copy carries only in-frame clones and drops some. V, J and clone size derive from that table, while D and trimming were established from the DNA sequence. Of 280,000 or so clones detected, under 90% appear once; the ten largest clones hold approximately 9%. Sequenced material: peripheral blood. This TCR derives from a woman aged 45-60 years who had recovered from COVID-19. The chain joins TRBV6-6 to TRBJ1-1, with D possibly matching TRBD1 (6 bases). CDR3 in DNA: TGTGCCAGCAGTTACGGAACAGGGCTCACTGAAGCTTTCTTT. Its translation is CASSYGTGLTEAFF.